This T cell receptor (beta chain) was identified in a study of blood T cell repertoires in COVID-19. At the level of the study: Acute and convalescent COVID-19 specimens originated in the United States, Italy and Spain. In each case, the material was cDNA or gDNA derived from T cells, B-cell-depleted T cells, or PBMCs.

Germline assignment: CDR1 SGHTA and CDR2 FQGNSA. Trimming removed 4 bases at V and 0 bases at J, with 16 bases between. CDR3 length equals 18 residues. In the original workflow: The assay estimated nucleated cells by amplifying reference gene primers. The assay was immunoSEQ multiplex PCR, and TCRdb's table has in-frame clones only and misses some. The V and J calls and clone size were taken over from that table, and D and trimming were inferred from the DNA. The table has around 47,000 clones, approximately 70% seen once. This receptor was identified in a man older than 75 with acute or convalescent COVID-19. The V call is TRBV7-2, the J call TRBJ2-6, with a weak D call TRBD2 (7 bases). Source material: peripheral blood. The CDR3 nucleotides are TGTGCCAGCAGCTCATTCCCAGGGGAGGGCTCTGGGGCCAACGTCCTGACTTTC. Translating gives CASSSFPGEGSGANVLTF. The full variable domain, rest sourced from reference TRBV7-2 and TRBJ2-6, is GAGVSQSPSNKVTEKGKDVELRCDPISGHTALYWYRQSLGQGLEFLIYFQGNSAPDKSGLPSDRFSAERTGGSVSTLTIQRTQQEDSAVYLCASSSFPGEGSGANVLTFGAGSRLTVL.